The 17 T cell receptor beta chains given below trace back to one sample, sequenced in a study of cytomegalovirus exposure and HLA in healthy donors. TCRdb's table, derived via immunoSEQ multiplex PCR, lists solely in-frame clones and lacks some. This sample carries about 190,000 clones, approximately 85% of them seen once, and the ten largest clones take approximately 1.5%. Sequencing was done on a sample of PBMCs. The receptors originated from a woman younger than 35 in good health and CMV-seronegative.

The chain links TRBV19 to TRBJ2-7; 8 nucleotides line up with TRBD1. Germline V gene data show CDR1 as LNHDA and CDR2 as SQIVND (reference sequence). This CDR3 spans 16 amino acids. J was trimmed by 6 bases and V by 3 bases; bases with no gene match: 13. CDR3 in DNA: TGTGCCAGTAGTATTACCTTGGCGTCAGGGGGCGCCGAGCAGTACTTC. This translates into CASSITLASGGAEQYF.

The V call is TRBV19, the J call TRBJ1-5; the D gene is possibly TRBD1 (5 bases). The V end lost 0 bases, the J end lost 3 bases, and 12 bases lay between the germline ends. CDR1 is LNHDA and CDR2 is SQIVND in the germline V gene (reference sequence). The CDR3 sequence is 16 residues long. The CDR3 here is CASSIDVGGVNQPQHF. In DNA form, the CDR3 reads TGTGCCAGTAGTATAGACGTGGGGGGGGTCAATCAGCCCCAGCATTTT. Full variable domain (remainder filled in from reference TRBV19 and TRBJ1-5): DGGITQSPKYLFRKEGQNVTLSCEQNLNHDAMYWYRQDPGQGLRLIYYSQIVNDFQKGDIAEGYSVSREKKESFPLTVTSAQKNPTAFYLCASSIDVGGVNQPQHFGDGTRLSIL.

This clone was picked up one time. This sequence joins TRBV29-1 and TRBJ2-3; D gene unclear. V lost 5 bases and J 5 bases, leaving 5 bases between the germline ends. The germline V gene encodes CDR1 SQVTM and CDR2 ANQGSEA. The CDR3 length is 10 residues. The CDR3 protein is CSVYIDTQYF. Here the CDR3 DNA reads TGCAGCGTTTATATAGATACGCAGTATTTT.

This clone was picked up one time. The chain links TRBV19 to TRBJ2-3, with 7 bases fitting TRBD1. The CDR3 contains 16 residues. With V trimmed by 4 bases and J by 0 bases, 7 bases remained unmatched. Looked up from germline, CDR1 is LNHDA and CDR2 is SQIVND (reference sequence). The CDR3 DNA reads TGTGCCAGTAGTACCCGGACAGGTGCTAGCACAGATACGCAGTATTTT. It yields the protein CASSTRTGASTDTQYF.

This clone was recorded a few times. This chain links TRBV4-1 with TRBJ2-2; 7 positions agree with TRBD1. Germline V CDR1 and CDR2: MGHRA, YSYEKL. The V segment lost 0 bases and the J segment 4 bases; nucleotides outside the gene matches: 8. The CDR3 is 17 amino acids. CDR3 bases: TGCGCCAGCAGCCAAGATGTGGCAGGGGGTGGCACCGGGGAGCTGTTTTTT. Residues: CASSQDVAGGGTGELFF.

The chain links TRBV6-1 to TRBJ1-2; perhaps TRBD1 as D (5 bases). This CDR3 is built from 13 residues. Germline V gene data show CDR1 as MNHNS and CDR2 as SASEGT. Between the trimmed V and J ends, which lost 3 bases and 8 bases, there was a span of 13 bases. CDR3 in amino acids: CASSEGGSHGYTF. As DNA, the CDR3 is TGTGCCAGCAGTGAGGGGGGTTCTCACGGCTACACCTTC.

The chain recombines TRBV6-1 with TRBJ2-3; 10 bases are shared with TRBD2. Germline CDR1 is MNHNS and CDR2 is SASEGT. The J segment lost 5 bases and the V segment lost 8 bases, leaving 7 bases of the junction unmatched. The CDR3 sequence is 14 residues long. CDR3 protein: CASSSSGRVDTQYF. In DNA form, the CDR3 reads TGTGCCAGCTCTTCTAGCGGGAGAGTAGATACGCAGTATTTT.

V and J are TRBV7-3 and TRBJ2-1, with D perhaps matching TRBD2 (6 bases). The CDR3 runs 19 residues. Germline CDR1 reads SGHTA; CDR2 reads FQGTGA. V dropped 6 bases and J dropped 6 bases, with 30 bases sitting between them. CDR3 coding DNA: TGTGCCAGCAGTAAGATGCGGGGCTCCAGCGGGCCCTACCGCAATGAGCAGTTCTTC. This sequence encodes CASSKMRGSSGPYRNEQFF.

The V and J genes are TRBV7-6 and TRBJ2-3, with 9 bases fitting TRBD2. The CDR3 has 15 residues. After removal of 2 bases from V and 1 base from J, the junction contained 1 base not matched to a gene. Germline V gene lookup returns CDR1 SGHVS and CDR2 FNYEAQ. The CDR3: CASSLIAGGTDTQYF. CDR3 in DNA: TGTGCCAGCAGCTTAATAGCGGGGGGCACAGATACGCAGTATTTT. Supplemented by reference TRBV7-6 and TRBJ2-3, the full variable domain reads GAGVSQSPRYKVTKRGQDVALRCDPISGHVSLYWYRQALGQGPEFLTYFNYEAQQDKSGLPNDRFSAERPEGSISTLTIQRTEQRDSAMYRCASSLIAGGTDTQYFGPGTRLTVL.

The chain employs TRBV27 and TRBJ1-1; D unresolved. CDR1 and CDR2 (germline): MNHEY, SMNVEV (reference sequence). The V and J ends lost 7 bases and 5 bases respectively, with 8 bases between them. The CDR3 loop spans 11 amino acids. In DNA, the CDR3 is TGTGCCAGCATTCGAGGAACTGAAGCTTTCTTT. Encoded protein: CASIRGTEAFF.

The CDR3: CASSFYKGEGGPNTEAFF. CDR3 coding DNA: TGCGCCAGCAGCTTTTATAAGGGTGAGGGAGGTCCGAACACTGAAGCTTTCTTT. The V gene is TRBV5-1, the J gene TRBJ1-1; no clear D gene. The V gene's germline CDR1 is SGHRS and CDR2 YFSETQ. Trimming stripped 2 bases from V and 1 base from J, with 21 bases between. The CDR3 sequence is 18 residues long.

The V call is TRBV10-3, the J call TRBJ1-6; 9 bases match TRBD1. V dropped 3 bases and J dropped 9; count of bases not matched to a gene: 6. The germline CDR1 and CDR2 sequences are ENHRY and SYGVKD. This CDR3 comprises 15 residues. For the CDR3, the DNA is TGTGCCATCAGTGACTCGGGACAGGGTAGTTCACCCCTCCACTTT. It translates to CAISDSGQGSSPLHF.

The rearrangement joins TRBV5-1 to TRBJ2-5, with TRBD2 matching over 10 bases. Germline loops: CDR1 SGHRS, CDR2 YFSETQ. With 0 bases clipped from V and 1 base from J, the junction kept 3 bases outside the gene matches. The CDR3 is 16 amino acids. In DNA, the CDR3 is TGCGCCAGCAGCTTGGGGGTAGCGGGAGGCCAAGAGACCCAGTACTTC. Its protein is CASSLGVAGGQETQYF.

The CDR3 DNA sequence: TGCAGCGTTGGGTACAACAACAATGAGCAGTTCTTC. Amino acid sequence: CSVGYNNNEQFF. The genes are TRBV29-1 and TRBJ2-1; D not certain. The germline V gene encodes CDR1 SQVTM and CDR2 ANQGSEA. The CDR3 has 12 residues. V shed 4 bases and J shed 5 bases, with 9 bases lying between them.

CDR3: CASRETGRNTEAFF. CDR3 bases: TGTGCCAGCAGGGAGACAGGGCGGAACACTGAAGCTTTCTTT. The chain combines TRBV27 with TRBJ1-1; 7 bases line up with TRBD1. CDR1 is MNHEY, CDR2 SMNVEV, per germline (reference sequence). The CDR3 loop spans 14 amino acids. Unmatched junction bases numbered 5, after V lost 6 bases and J lost 1 base.

The V and J genes are TRBV21-1 and TRBJ2-7; the table's D call of TRBD2 was not tested on the DNA. TRBV21-1 is a pseudogene. This CDR3 comprises 15 residues. In DNA, the CDR3 is TGTGCCAGCAGCAAAGGACTAGCGGGGCCTTACGAGCAGTACTTC. Protein: CASSKGLAGPYEQYF.

The chain uses TRBV19 and TRBJ2-1; 9 positions match TRBD2. The CDR3 sequence is 15 residues long. J was trimmed by 0 bases and V by 4 bases; bases with no gene match: 1. Germline V gene sequence: CDR1 LNHDA, CDR2 SQIVND (reference sequence). CDR3 residues: CASSTSGISYNEQFF. The DNA of the CDR3 is TGTGCCAGTAGTACTAGCGGGATCTCCTACAATGAGCAGTTCTTC. The full variable domain, in which reference TRBV19 and TRBJ2-1 provide the parts outside the CDR3, is DGGITQSPKYLFRKEGQNVTLSCEQNLNHDAMYWYRQDPGQGLRLIYYSQIVNDFQKGDIAEGYSVSREKKESFPLTVTSAQKNPTAFYLCASSTSGISYNEQFFGPGTRLTVL.